The 32 T cell receptor beta chains below were found in one sample sequenced in a study of blood T cells in healthy people across ages. A J-beta primer mix and a sample-barcoded 5' primer were used in a second PCR of roughly 7 to 12 cycles. Each CDR3 protein gets one entry after TCRdb re-called the 5' RACE reads with MiXCR. The sample includes 1,500,000 or so distinct CDR3 sequences, approximately 59% of them seen just once. Material for sequencing was blood. These receptors were obtained from a man in his late teens or twenties in good health.

V is TRBV5-1 and J is TRBJ2-1; D is undetermined. The CDR3 covers 13 residues. V was shortened by 4 bases and J by 4 bases, with 9 bases between the two germline ends. The germline gives CDR1 SGHRS, CDR2 YFSETQ. The CDR3 bases are TGCGCCAGCAGCCCCCTGGATTACAATGAGCAGTTCTTC. Translating gives CASSPLDYNEQFF.

V usage is TRBV10-2 and J usage is TRBJ2-5, with 9 bases lining up with TRBD2. Germline V gene lookup returns CDR1 WSHSY and CDR2 SAAADI. This CDR3 contains 15 residues. With 2 bases clipped from V and 5 bases from J, the junction kept 6 bases outside the gene matches. CDR3 in DNA: TGCGCCAGCAGTGAGATTGGGACTAGCAGGGAGACCCAGTACTTC. Encoded protein: CASSEIGTSRETQYF.

The CDR3 here is CASSGTGRGTYEQYF. CDR3 sequence (DNA): TGCGCCAGCAGTGGAACGGGCAGGGGGACCTACGAGCAGTACTTC. The V and J genes are TRBV10-2 and TRBJ2-7; 7 bases are shared with TRBD1. The V gene end was trimmed by 4 bases and the J gene end by 2 bases; junction bases not matched to a gene: 8. CDR1 and CDR2 (germline): WSHSY, SAAADI. The CDR3 is 15 amino acids.

The chain is built from TRBV5-1 and TRBJ2-4, with 11 bases identical to TRBD1. The end of the DNA fits TRBJ2-7 better, so the J call may be wrong. The CDR3 loop spans 15 amino acids. Germline CDR1 SGHRS, CDR2 YFSETQ. The CDR3 DNA follows: TGCGCCAGCAACGGACAGGGGGCGAGACGGGGCGAGCAGTACTTC. Translating it yields CASNGQGARRGEQYF.

This chain connects TRBV4-2 to TRBJ1-2; maybe TRBD1 (6 bases). There are 17 residues in the CDR3. Germline values: CDR1 LGHNA, CDR2 YNFKEQ. V was cut by 1 base and J by 4 bases, with 19 bases left in between. The CDR3 here is CASSQGTDNMISYGYTF. The CDR3 DNA reads TGTGCCAGCAGCCAAGGGACAGACAACATGATCTCCTATGGCTACACCTTC.

The chain carries TRBV28 and TRBJ1-6; D gene uncertain. The CDR3 consists of 11 residues. The V gene lost 3 bases and the J gene lost 13 bases, with 7 bases spanning the gap. CDR1 and CDR2 from the germline V gene are MDHEN and SYDVKM. CDR3 in amino acids: CASSFQAPLHF. The DNA for the CDR3 is TGTGCCAGCAGTTTTCAGGCTCCCCTCCACTTT. Full variable domain (remainder filled in from reference TRBV28 and TRBJ1-6): DVKVTQSSRYLVKRTGEKVFLECVQDMDHENMFWYRQDPGLGLRLIYFSYDVKMKEKGDIPEGYSVSREKKERFSLILESASTNQTSMYLCASSFQAPLHFGNGTRLTVT.

A few counts support this clonotype. The rearrangement joins TRBV3-1 to TRBJ2-4, with D perhaps matching TRBD1 (6 bases). Germline V gene lookup returns CDR1 LGHDT and CDR2 YNNKEL (reference sequence). This CDR3 region has 15 residues. Between the trimmed V and J ends, which lost 0 bases and 6 bases, there was a span of 12 bases. CDR3 region: CASSQDSRRGNIQYF. DNA for the CDR3: TGTGCCAGCAGCCAAGATTCGCGCAGGGGAAACATTCAGTACTTC.

J is TRBJ2-7 and V is TRBV7-2, with D possibly TRBD1 on 6 matching bases. This CDR3 comprises 14 residues. V lost 5 bases to trimming and J lost 0 bases, with 11 bases between them. Germline-derived CDR1 and CDR2 are SGHTA and FQGNSA. The chain's CDR3 is CASSPADSSYEQYF. CDR3 nucleotide sequence: TGTGCCAGCAGCCCGGCGGACAGCTCCTACGAGCAGTACTTC.

The chain is built from TRBV7-8 and TRBJ2-6; 9 bases align to TRBD1. The CDR3 is 17 amino acids. Trimming cost V 2 bases and J 3 bases; bases outside gene matches: 5. Germline V gene data show CDR1 as SGHVS and CDR2 as FQNEAQ. The CDR3 DNA is TGTGCCAGCAGCTTACAACAGGGGGCGCATGGGGCCAACGTCCTGACTTTC. Its protein product is CASSLQQGAHGANVLTF.

The rearrangement uses TRBV7-6 and TRBJ2-2; TRBD2 agrees at 9 bases. Germline V gene data show CDR1 as SGHVS and CDR2 as FNYEAQ. The CDR3 length is 17 residues. V gave up 6 bases and J gave up 6 bases; unmatched junction bases: 14. The CDR3 region is CASSSGRASGNAGELFF. As DNA, the CDR3 is TGTGCCAGCAGTTCAGGGCGGGCTAGCGGGAATGCCGGGGAGCTGTTTTTT.

Only one count was recorded for this clonotype. CDR3 coding DNA: TGCGCCAGCAGCCAAGTCGGGAAGTCTGGAGAGCAGTACTTC. This sequence encodes CASSQVGKSGEQYF. This chain uses TRBV4-1 with TRBJ2-7, with D possibly TRBD2 on 5 matching bases. Germline CDR1 and CDR2: MGHRA and YSYEKL. The CDR3 spans 14 residues. Trimming removed 1 base from V and 7 bases from J, with 14 bases in between.

V usage is TRBV10-3 and J usage is TRBJ2-4, with D tentatively TRBD1 (6 bases). This CDR3 is built from 15 residues. Germline V gene sequence: CDR1 ENHRY, CDR2 SYGVKD. V was clipped by 2 bases and J by 13 bases, with 21 bases between them. The CDR3 reads CAISELMGDIQEQYF. In DNA, the CDR3 is TGTGCCATCAGTGAGCTTATGGGGGACATCCAGGAGCAGTACTTC.

This clonotype was counted a few times. The V call is TRBV6-6, the J call TRBJ2-5, with 7 bases aligning to TRBD1. Per germline, CDR1 MNHNY and CDR2 SVGAGI (reference sequence). The CDR3 is 14 residues long. With V trimmed by 7 bases and J by 1 base, 6 bases remained unmatched. The DNA of the CDR3 is TGTGCCAGCAAGGACAGGAGAACCCAAGAGACCCAGTACTTC. Protein sequence: CASKDRRTQETQYF.

This clonotype turned up a few times. The chain uses TRBV9 and TRBJ2-3; D unclear. The CDR3 runs to 13 residues. V lost 0 bases to trimming and J lost 6 bases, with 8 bases between them. CDR1 and CDR2 (germline): SGDLS, YYNGEE. CDR3 sequence (DNA): TGTGCCAGCAGCGTAGAGGCTTCTGATACGCAGTATTTT. Translating it yields CASSVEASDTQYF.

This clonotype was counted between two and nine times. The chain is built from TRBV12-3 or TRBV12-4 and TRBJ2-4; D possibly corresponds to TRBD1 (5 bases). The J call is in doubt because the DNA end fits TRBJ2-7 better. This CDR3 comprises 15 residues. CDR3 sequence: CASSLALTVQYEQYF. DNA for the CDR3: TGTGCCAGCAGTTTAGCGCTGACAGTCCAATACGAGCAGTACTTC.

The chain links TRBV4-1 to TRBJ2-5; D might be TRBD1 or TRBD2, each matching 5 bases. V was shortened by 2 bases and J by 7 bases, with 20 bases between the two germline ends. Germline values: CDR1 MGHRA, CDR2 YSYEKL. The CDR3 sequence is 16 residues long. The CDR3, as DNA: TGCGCCAGCAGCCAACGAGCAGGGCGGGTTGGGGGGACCCAGTACTTC. Translation gives CASSQRAGRVGGTQYF.

The gene calls are TRBV20-1 and TRBJ1-1; 8 bases are shared with TRBD1. In germline, CDR1 is DFQATT, CDR2 SNEGSKA (reference sequence). CDR3 length equals 16 residues. The V segment lost 6 bases and the J segment 6 bases; nucleotides outside the gene matches: 18. The DNA for the CDR3 is TGCAGTGCCCACACAATTTCCAGGGGGCTCGACCCTGAAGCTTTCTTT. It specifies CSAHTISRGLDPEAFF.

The V gene is TRBV29-1, the J gene TRBJ2-1; D gene unclear. V lost 4 bases and J 6 bases, leaving 10 bases between the germline ends. CDR1 SQVTM and CDR2 ANQGSEA come from the germline V gene. The CDR3 sequence is 12 residues long. CDR3 in amino acids: CSVGVRFNEQFF. The DNA for the CDR3 is TGCAGCGTTGGGGTCCGCTTCAATGAGCAGTTCTTC.

The chain recombines TRBV4-2 with TRBJ2-7; D is unresolved. Germline-derived CDR1 and CDR2 are LGHNA and YNFKEQ. V was pared by 0 bases and J by 0 bases, with 18 bases between. CDR3 length equals 18 residues. CDR3 sequence reads: CASSQDLFSPTDSYEQYF. In nucleotides, the CDR3 is TGTGCCAGCAGCCAAGATTTATTCAGCCCCACGGACTCCTACGAGCAGTACTTC.

This clonotype was recorded once. J is TRBJ2-7 and V is TRBV20-1; D may be TRBD2 (6 bases). The CDR3 spans 11 residues. V was cut by 3 bases and J by 7 bases, with 10 bases left in between. Looked up from germline, CDR1 is DFQATT and CDR2 is SNEGSKA (reference sequence). CDR3: CSASRRAEQYF. The CDR3 DNA is TGCAGTGCTAGCAGGAGGGCAGAGCAGTACTTC.

The rearrangement links TRBV7-6 to TRBJ1-1; perhaps TRBD1 as D (6 bases). The germline gives CDR1 SGHVS, CDR2 FNYEAQ. The CDR3 runs to 14 residues. V lost 5 bases and J 1 base, leaving 11 bases between the germline ends. CDR3 coding DNA: TGTGCCAGCAGCACCCCGACAGGGAACACTGAAGCTTTCTTT. Translated: CASSTPTGNTEAFF.

CDR3 protein: CASSRRTSGTYNEQFF. CDR3 bases: TGTGCCAGCAGCCGGAGGACTAGCGGGACTTACAATGAGCAGTTCTTC. V is TRBV7-8 and J is TRBJ2-1; 12 nucleotides match TRBD2. V was pared by 5 bases and J by 4 bases, with 6 bases of the junction left unmatched. Germline V gene sequence: CDR1 SGHVS, CDR2 FQNEAQ. The CDR3 covers 16 residues.

The rearrangement links TRBV7-9 to TRBJ2-7, with D tentatively TRBD2 (6 bases). Per the germline V gene, CDR1 is SEHNR and CDR2 is FQNEAQ (reference sequence). V was clipped by 8 bases and J by 2 bases, with 16 bases between them. CDR3 length: 14 residues. The CDR3 DNA reads TGTGCCAGCTCCCCTGTCGGCGGGACCTACGAGCAGTACTTC. It encodes CASSPVGGTYEQYF.

The chain employs TRBV27 and TRBJ2-7; TRBD1 aligns across 7 bases. The CDR3 has 15 residues. The germline gives CDR1 MNHEY, CDR2 SMNVEV (reference sequence). The junction had 6 bases not matched to a gene; V was cut back by 3 bases and J by 1 base. The CDR3: CASSLYPQGSYEQYF. CDR3 sequence (DNA): TGTGCCAGCAGTTTGTATCCACAGGGGTCCTACGAGCAGTACTTC.

The chain uses TRBV4-1 and TRBJ2-5; D is perhaps TRBD2 (5 bases). TRBJ2-7 matches the DNA end more closely, so the J call is doubtful. In germline, CDR1 is MGHRA, CDR2 YSYEKL. This CDR3 has 15 residues. As DNA, the CDR3 is TGCGCCAGCAGCCAAGTCGGGGTTTTTCCCTACGAGCAGTACTTC. Translated, it gives CASSQVGVFPYEQYF.

V and J are TRBV27 and TRBJ1-5, with 10 bases identical to TRBD1. CDR3 length: 15 residues. V gave up 5 bases and J gave up 7 bases; unmatched junction bases: 8. Germline CDR1 is MNHEY and CDR2 is SMNVEV (reference sequence). Here the CDR3 reads CASSIRTGGEQPQHF. The CDR3 nucleotides are TGTGCCAGCAGTATAAGGACAGGGGGGGAACAGCCCCAGCATTTT.

This clonotype was picked up a small number of times. The J gene is TRBJ1-5, the V gene TRBV20-1; D perhaps matches TRBD1 (5 bases). The germline gives CDR1 DFQATT, CDR2 SNEGSKA (reference sequence). The CDR3 loop spans 17 amino acids. V lost 0 bases to trimming and J lost 1 base, with 16 bases between them. The CDR3 loop is CSARDPGQGRSNQPQHF. CDR3 nucleotides: TGCAGTGCTAGAGATCCCGGCCAGGGAAGAAGCAATCAGCCCCAGCATTTT.

The V and J genes are TRBV2 and TRBJ2-1; 10 nucleotides match TRBD2. Germline V gives CDR1 SNHLY, CDR2 FYNNEI. The V and J ends lost 1 base and 10 bases, in that order; junction bases with no gene match: 7. The length of the CDR3 is 15 residues. For the CDR3, the DNA is TGTGCCAGCAGTGAAGGACTAGCGGGTTACAGGGAGCAGTTCTTC. This encodes CASSEGLAGYREQFF.

This clonotype was counted only a few times. The chain carries TRBV14 and TRBJ1-6, with unresolved D. With 1 base removed from V and 7 bases from J, the gap between germline ends came to 8 bases. The germline CDR1 and CDR2 sequences are SGHDN and FVKESK. This CDR3 has 14 residues. CDR3 bases: TGTGCCAGCAGCCAAGCTGACTACAATTCACCCCTCCACTTT. Amino acid sequence: CASSQADYNSPLHF.

This chain links TRBV9 with TRBJ1-2, with D unresolved. The CDR3 is made up of 14 amino acids. V lost 0 bases and J lost 8, with 14 bases in between. Germline V gene data show CDR1 as SGDLS and CDR2 as YYNGEE. The CDR3 region is CASSVGDGFLGYTF. The CDR3 nucleotides read TGTGCCAGCAGCGTAGGGGATGGGTTTTTAGGCTACACCTTC.

The rearrangement joins TRBV10-3 to TRBJ2-5, with 10 bases identical to TRBD2. CDR1 is ENHRY and CDR2 is SYGVKD in the germline V gene. This CDR3 is 13 amino acids long. Losses at the gene ends were 3 bases for V and 12 bases for J; bases not matched to a gene: 7. The CDR3: CAISDSSGGRKYF. The CDR3 DNA follows: TGTGCCATCAGTGATTCTAGCGGGGGACGCAAGTACTTC.

The chain links TRBV6-2 or TRBV6-3 to TRBJ2-1; possible D gene TRBD1, 6 bases. Per germline, CDR1 MNHEY and CDR2 SVGEGT. Deletions cut 5 bases from V and 1 base from J, with 15 bases between. The CDR3 is 16 residues long. The chain's CDR3 is CASSRRPGQSYNEQFF. The CDR3 nucleotides are TGTGCCAGCAGTCGTCGACCGGGACAATCCTACAATGAGCAGTTCTTC.